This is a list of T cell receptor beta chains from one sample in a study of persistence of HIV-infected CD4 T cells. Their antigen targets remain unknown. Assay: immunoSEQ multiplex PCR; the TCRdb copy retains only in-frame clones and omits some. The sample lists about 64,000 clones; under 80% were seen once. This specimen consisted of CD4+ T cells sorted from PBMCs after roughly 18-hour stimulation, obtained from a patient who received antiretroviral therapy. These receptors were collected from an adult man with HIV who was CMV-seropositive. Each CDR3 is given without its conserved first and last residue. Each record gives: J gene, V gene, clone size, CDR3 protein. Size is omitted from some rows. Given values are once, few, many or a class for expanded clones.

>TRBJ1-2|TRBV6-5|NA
ASSYWEGKNYGYT
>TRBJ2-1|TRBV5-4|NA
ASSLTGLDGNEQF
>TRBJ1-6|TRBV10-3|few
AISRDGNSPLH
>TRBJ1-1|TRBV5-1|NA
ASSFTGSTEAF
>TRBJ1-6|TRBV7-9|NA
ASSLGTDNSPLH
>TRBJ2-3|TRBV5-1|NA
ASSPPSDTQY
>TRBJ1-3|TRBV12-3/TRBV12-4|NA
ASSSQAVDTIY
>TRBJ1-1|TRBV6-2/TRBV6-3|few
ASSLGGATEAF
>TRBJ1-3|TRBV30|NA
AWSFEQGGVTIY
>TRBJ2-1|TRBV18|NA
ASSPPLPRVATYNEQF
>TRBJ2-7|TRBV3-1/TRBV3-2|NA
ASSQGRYEQY
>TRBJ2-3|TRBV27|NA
ASIKGANLGTDTQY
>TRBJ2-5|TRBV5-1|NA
ASKGNREKETQY